The 22 T cell receptor beta chains presented below share a single source sample, sequenced in a study of shared clonotypes between healthy human individuals (TCRdb year 2020). The library came from the immunoSEQ multiplex PCR assay. TCRdb provides this immuneACCESS table in a form limited to in-frame rearrangements. Some clones are lacking; in checked studies, under half of them reflect an unresolved V gene, and why the rest are absent is not known. This sample comprises around 2.1 million clones, around 93% of them detected only once. The ten largest make up roughly 1.7% of the sample. CD8 naive samples were obtained by positive selection for CCR7 among CD45RO-negative cells, yielding a CD45RA+CCR7+ population from which TemRA cells were excluded. Sample: naive CD8+ T cells from PBMCs. In light of the paper, this sample's cell subset or site label describes: CD45RA+CCR7+. These receptors originate from a man aged 18 to 29 in good health. Some clones in this sample may be carry-over from other donors' samples.

This rearrangement joins TRBV19 to TRBJ2-1; D is unclear. The CDR3 has 12 residues. CDR1 and CDR2 from the germline V gene are LNHDA and SQIVND (reference sequence). V dropped 4 bases and J dropped 6 bases, with 7 bases sitting between them. The CDR3 DNA reads TGTGCCAGTAGTACCACGGTCAATGAGCAGTTCTTC. It specifies CASSTTVNEQFF. The full variable domain, rest sourced from reference TRBV19 and TRBJ2-1, is DGGITQSPKYLFRKEGQNVTLSCEQNLNHDAMYWYRQDPGQGLRLIYYSQIVNDFQKGDIAEGYSVSREKKESFPLTVTSAQKNPTAFYLCASSTTVNEQFFGPGTRLTVL.

The rearrangement uses TRBV30 and TRBJ2-3, with TRBD2 matching over 7 bases. The CDR3 has 14 residues. The V gene end was trimmed by 4 bases and the J gene end by 2 bases; junction bases not matched to a gene: 6. Germline V gene data show CDR1 as GTSNPN and CDR2 as SVGIG (reference sequence). The CDR3 DNA is TGTGCCTGGAATTTGCGGGAGCTCACAGATACGCAGTATTTT. Translation gives CAWNLRELTDTQYF.

This rearrangement joins TRBV9 to TRBJ2-1; TRBD2 matches 8 bases. This CDR3 contains 17 residues. With V trimmed by 3 bases and J by 4 bases, 12 bases remained unmatched. Germline V gives CDR1 SGDLS, CDR2 YYNGEE. In DNA form, the CDR3 reads TGTGCCAGCAGCGAGCCCCGGGAGGGACCGGGTTACAATGAGCAGTTCTTC. Its protein is CASSEPREGPGYNEQFF.

The V gene is TRBV5-1, the J gene TRBJ2-7; 7 bases align to TRBD2. In germline, CDR1 is SGHRS, CDR2 YFSETQ. This CDR3 region has 14 residues. The junction had 8 bases not matched to a gene; V was cut back by 3 bases and J by 5 bases. CDR3 sequence: CASSSGEGLHEQYF. The CDR3 DNA follows: TGCGCCAGCAGCTCGGGGGAGGGCCTCCACGAGCAGTACTTC.

This sequence joins TRBV9 and TRBJ2-2; either TRBD1 or TRBD2 may supply D (5 bases each). In germline, CDR1 is SGDLS, CDR2 YYNGEE. Trimming shortened V by 4 bases and J by 0 bases, and 10 bases separated the two germline ends. The CDR3 is 15 residues long. The CDR3: CASSSGAANTGELFF. The CDR3, as DNA: TGTGCCAGCAGCTCCGGGGCAGCGAACACCGGGGAGCTGTTTTTT.

J is TRBJ2-3 and V is TRBV7-3, with D unclear. Trimming cost V 4 bases and J 5 bases, with 10 bases left between them. The CDR3 is 13 amino acids. Germline CDR1 and CDR2: SGHTA and FQGTGA. CDR3 amino acids: CASSSPPKDTQYF. The CDR3 nucleotides read TGTGCCAGCAGCTCCCCACCGAAAGATACGCAGTATTTT.

This chain links TRBV4-1 with TRBJ2-2, with 7 bases fitting TRBD1. This CDR3 has 15 amino acids. V gave up 5 bases and J gave up 7 bases; unmatched junction bases: 10. Germline values: CDR1 MGHRA, CDR2 YSYEKL. CDR3 region: CASSFRTGLNGELFF. The CDR3 nucleotides read TGCGCCAGCAGCTTTCGGACAGGTCTCAACGGGGAGCTGTTTTTT.

Concerning this clone itself: The same CDR3 can be traced to other DNA sequences in this sample. J is TRBJ2-7 and V is TRBV28; TRBD2 agrees at 7 bases. V was clipped by 3 bases and J by 5 bases; unmatched bases: 7. The CDR3 sequence is 14 residues long. Germline CDR1 reads MDHEN; CDR2 reads SYDVKM. The CDR3 loop is CASSFGGRAHEQYF. The CDR3 region has the DNA TGTGCCAGCAGTTTCGGGGGGAGGGCCCACGAGCAGTACTTC.

This clone appeared a single time. This rearrangement joins TRBV19 to TRBJ2-3; no definite D call. The CDR3 extends over 13 amino acids. Trimming shortened V by 2 bases and J by 6 bases, and 9 bases separated the two germline ends. Per germline, CDR1 LNHDA and CDR2 SQIVND (reference sequence). CDR3 bases: TGTGCCAGTAGTATATCAGTCCCGGATACGCAGTATTTT. Translated: CASSISVPDTQYF.

The chain recombines TRBV15 with TRBJ1-1; D is perhaps TRBD1 (5 bases). Germline V CDR1 and CDR2: LNHNV, YYDKDF (reference sequence). Trimming took off 4 bases at V and 3 bases at J, with 12 bases between the two ends. CDR3 size: 14 residues. Here the CDR3 reads CATSTGTSHTEAFF. The CDR3 DNA sequence: TGTGCCACCAGCACCGGGACCTCGCACACTGAAGCTTTCTTT.

The chain recombines TRBV30 with TRBJ2-7; a weak D match, TRBD2 (5 bases). CDR3 length equals 13 residues. The germline V and J ends were trimmed by 3 bases and 3 bases, with 12 bases remaining between them. Germline V gene sequence: CDR1 GTSNPN, CDR2 SVGIG (reference sequence). The chain's CDR3 is CAWRPHRGYEQYF. In DNA, the CDR3 is TGTGCCTGGAGACCCCACCGGGGCTACGAGCAGTACTTC.

The chain couples TRBV6-5 to TRBJ1-4, with D hard to call. Per the germline V gene, CDR1 is MNHEY and CDR2 is SVGAGI. The V gene lost 10 bases and the J gene lost 0 bases, with 15 bases spanning the gap. This CDR3 spans 15 amino acids. CDR3 residues: CATGLTPATNEKLFF. As DNA, the CDR3 is TGTGCCACGGGATTAACCCCGGCAACTAATGAAAAACTGTTTTTT.

The rearrangement joins TRBV5-6 to TRBJ2-1; D is unclear. The V end lost 4 bases, the J end lost 7 bases, and 18 bases lay between the germline ends. Germline V gives CDR1 SGHDT, CDR2 YYEEEE. CDR3 length equals 15 residues. DNA of the CDR3: TGTGCCAGCAGCCCAAAAAGCCCCCTCCCAAATGAGCAGTTCTTC. Residues: CASSPKSPLPNEQFF.

J is TRBJ1-4 and V is TRBV15, with D possibly matching TRBD1 (5 bases). CDR3 length equals 13 residues. Germline V gene data show CDR1 as LNHNV and CDR2 as YYDKDF (reference sequence). V lost 8 bases, J lost 6 bases, and 13 bases lay in between. The CDR3 DNA reads TGTGCCACCGCCGGGGGACTATATGAAAAACTGTTTTTT. Residues: CATAGGLYEKLFF.

The genes are TRBV20-1 and TRBJ2-1; D unclear. Trimming took 0 bases from V and 6 from J, leaving 3 bases between them. CDR1 and CDR2 (germline): DFQATT, SNEGSKA (reference sequence). CDR3 size: 11 residues. CDR3 in DNA: TGCAGTGCTAGAGATGTCAATGAGCAGTTCTTC. This gives the protein CSARDVNEQFF.

The V gene is TRBV7-9, the J gene TRBJ1-4, with D maybe TRBD1 (6 bases). The CDR3 spans 15 residues. CDR1 is SEHNR, CDR2 FQNEAQ, per germline (reference sequence). Trimming removed 8 bases from V and 5 bases from J, with 18 bases in between. CDR3 amino acids: CASAPSWTANEKLFF. The CDR3 DNA reads TGTGCCAGCGCCCCCAGTTGGACAGCAAATGAAAAACTGTTTTTT.

The rearrangement links TRBV7-9 to TRBJ2-2; D not resolved. V was shortened by 2 bases and J by 1 base, with 5 bases between the two germline ends. In germline, CDR1 is SEHNR, CDR2 FQNEAQ (reference sequence). This CDR3 region has 14 residues. The DNA for the CDR3 is TGTGCCAGCAGCTTAAAACAGAACACCGGGGAGCTGTTTTTT. Translated, it gives CASSLKQNTGELFF.

The V and J genes are TRBV4-3 and TRBJ2-7; D is possibly TRBD2 (6 bases). Per germline, CDR1 LGHNA and CDR2 YSLEER. This CDR3 has 15 residues. The ends were cut back, 1 base at V and 4 bases at J, with 14 bases in the middle. In DNA form, the CDR3 reads TGCGCCAGCAGCCAAGGGTTAGCGGAGCTTTACGAGCAGTACTTC. The encoded protein is CASSQGLAELYEQYF.

V usage is TRBV6-5 and J usage is TRBJ1-2; weak D call: TRBD1 (6 bases). The V end was cut by 3 bases, the J end by 4 bases, with 18 bases between. CDR3 length: 16 amino acids. Looked up from germline, CDR1 is MNHEY and CDR2 is SVGAGI. The CDR3 DNA reads TGTGCCAGCAGTTATGGATGGACAGAAAGGAGCTATGGCTACACCTTC. Translating gives CASSYGWTERSYGYTF.

Remarks on this clone: The same CDR3 can be traced to other DNA sequences in this sample. This rearrangement joins TRBV19 to TRBJ2-7, with 8 bases that match TRBD2. V lost 2 bases and J lost 3; bases outside the gene matches: 3. Germline loops: CDR1 LNHDA, CDR2 SQIVND (reference sequence). The CDR3 covers 14 residues. The CDR3 DNA is TGTGCCAGTAGTATACTGCGGGGGGACTACGAGCAGTACTTC. Protein: CASSILRGDYEQYF.

In regard to this clone: Other DNA sequences in the same sample also yield this CDR3. This sequence joins TRBV9 and TRBJ2-3, with unresolved D. Germline V gene data show CDR1 as SGDLS and CDR2 as YYNGEE. The CDR3 runs to 12 residues. V dropped 0 bases and J dropped 4 bases, with 3 bases sitting between them. DNA for the CDR3: TGTGCCAGCAGCGTAGGGTCAGATACGCAGTATTTT. This sequence encodes CASSVGSDTQYF.

For this clone: The sample contains more than one DNA sequence encoding this CDR3. CDR3 sequence (DNA): TGTGCCAGCAGCGTAGATGGACTAGGGGATGAGCAGTTCTTC. Protein sequence: CASSVDGLGDEQFF. The rearrangement joins TRBV9 to TRBJ2-1, with 7 bases that match TRBD2. The CDR3 totals 14 residues. Germline V CDR1 and CDR2: SGDLS, YYNGEE. Trimming cost V 0 bases and J 8 bases; bases outside gene matches: 5.